This entry is about one TCR beta chain. No antigen is known for it. This specimen belongs to a study of T cell responses to AZD1222 COVID-19 vaccine. About the research overall: Researchers grouped second doses given at about 4 or about 12 weeks into one pool.

Only in-frame clones appear in the TCRdb table, and some are missing; sequencing was by immunoSEQ multiplex PCR. The sample carries about 98,000 clones, roughly 88% recorded once. General study results and limits: Donors skewed white British and female; clonal diversity was possibly underestimated. Regions left unmutated in variants are reportedly the target of nearly half of spike-specific TCRs.

The CDR3 is 16 amino acids. Germline values: CDR1 SGHRS, CDR2 YFSETQ. J gave up 5 bases and V 4 bases, and 7 bases lay outside the gene matches. This material consisted of peripheral blood, taken on day 0 of AZD1222 vaccination. The V and J genes are TRBV5-1 and TRBJ2-1; 12 nucleotides match TRBD2. This clonotype originated in an adult in good health. CDR3 in DNA: TGCGCCAGCAGCCCAGGACTAGCGGGAATGAACAATGAGCAGTTCTTC. Its translation: CASSPGLAGMNNEQFF.